The present T cell receptor (beta chain) was sequenced within a study of identical twins. Overall study results and limits: Fewer insertions marked abundant cord blood beta clonotypes; young adult naive trended weakly, memory not at all.

TCRdb re-called the 5' RACE reads with MiXCR, one entry per CDR3 protein. The sample lists more than 1.5 million distinct CDR3 sequences, around a third occurring once. This clonotype has a count of ten or more. Its antigen is still unknown. Sequenced: cord blood. This TCR came from a newborn girl in good health.

The CDR3 DNA sequence: TGCAGCGTTGCGGGGGCTAGCTCCTACGAGCAGTACTTC. Translation: CSVAGASSYEQYF. The chain has TRBV29-1 and TRBJ2-7; D tentatively reads TRBD1 or TRBD2 (6 bases each). The ends were cut back, 4 bases at V and 0 bases at J, with 10 bases in the middle. Germline V gene sequence: CDR1 SQVTM, CDR2 ANQGSEA. The CDR3 runs 13 residues.